This TCR beta chain was captured by sequencing in a study of blood T cell repertoires in COVID-19. Study in general: Acute and convalescent COVID-19 specimens originated in the United States, Italy and Spain. PBMCs, B-cell-depleted T cells, or T cells were the source of the cDNA or gDNA that made up the material.

Original handling: Amplified reference gene primers provided the basis for estimating nucleated cell counts. The repertoire was sequenced with immunoSEQ multiplex PCR; TCRdb's copy has only in-frame clones and lacks some. From that table come the V and J calls and clone size; the DNA was used to work out D and trimming. This sample has 250,000 to 300,000 clones; around 86% occur once, and the top ten carry approximately 2.2%. Only one count was recorded for this clone. The germline gives CDR1 LGHNA, CDR2 YNFKEQ. V was shortened by 0 bases and J by 6 bases, with 12 bases between the two germline ends. This CDR3 is 15 amino acids long.

The chain has TRBV4-2 and TRBJ1-5, with a possible D match to TRBD1 (5 bases). The TCR originated in a man in his fifties or sixties with acute or convalescent COVID-19. Material: peripheral blood. This chain's CDR3 is CASSQDFGGGQPQHF. CDR3 nucleotides: TGTGCCAGCAGCCAAGATTTCGGGGGGGGTCAGCCCCAGCATTTT.